This TCR beta chain was recorded in a study of blood T cell repertoires in COVID-19 (TCRdb year 2020). For the study in its entirety: The collaborator samples originated in the United States, Italy and Spain and spanned the acute and convalescent phases of COVID-19. Nearly every sample came with metadata listing a de-identified subject ID, COVID-19 status, age in years and sex. Where available, HLA class I and class II types were obtained from metadata supplied by the sample provider rather than from assay-based typing. The samples were drawn from two sources: the first 160 participants of the ongoing ImmuneRACE study, and fewer than 1,500 subjects contributed by 6 global collaborators. The repertoires were released in a freely available public database intended as a resource for research on the immune response to SARS-CoV-2. The dataset comprised deeply sampled blood TCRbeta repertoires from subjects exposed to, actively infected with, or recovered from COVID-19. The material from the prospective study consisted of cDNA or gDNA derived from T cells, B-cell-depleted T cells, or PBMCs.

TCRbeta CDR3 regions were amplified from genomic DNA using the immunoSEQ Assay, a bias-controlled multiplex PCR. In the original analysis: Within the assay, amplification of reference gene primers was used to estimate how many nucleated cells each sample contained. Sequence reads were collapsed and filtered to measure the absolute abundance of every unique TCRbeta CDR3 rearrangement. For each sample, productive Simpson clonality was calculated as the square root of Simpson's diversity index across productive rearrangements. TCRdb provides this immuneACCESS table in a form limited to in-frame rearrangements. Some clones are lacking; in checked studies, under half of them reflect an unresolved V gene, and why the rest are absent is not known. Clone size and the V and J calls come from that table; the DNA yielded D and trimming. The sample has 90,000 or so clones on record, around nine tenths of them singletons. The top ten hold about 3.2% of the sample.

Summary of the overall study and its limitations: The amount of clinical and demographic metadata varied by source and participant and was provided uncurated.

From a lookup of the germline V gene, CDR1 and CDR2 are SGDLS and YYNGEE. Trimming accounts for 3 bases at V and 4 bases at J, while the number of junction bases matched to no gene is 13. The CDR3 runs 19 amino acids, cysteine and phenylalanine included. CDR3 DNA only is kept here, 57 bases in frame from base 1. Each collaborating institution followed its own protocols to collect whole blood in K2EDTA tubes. For TCRbeta analysis, collaborators shipped samples in one of three forms: frozen whole blood, isolated PBMCs, or DNA extracted from either of those sample types. Of note for this clone: The antigen it recognizes is unknown. Base qualities are missing; no much larger clone stands one base away.

The source is a woman aged 70-85 years with acute or convalescent COVID-19. The receptor chain draws on TRBV9 and TRBJ2-1; 13 junctional bases match TRBD2. Sequenced input: peripheral blood. The bases are TGTGCCAGCAGCGCCGTGGGTGGACTAGCGGGAGTGGGATACAATGAGCAGTTCTTC. Translation gives CASSAVGGLAGVGYNEQFF.